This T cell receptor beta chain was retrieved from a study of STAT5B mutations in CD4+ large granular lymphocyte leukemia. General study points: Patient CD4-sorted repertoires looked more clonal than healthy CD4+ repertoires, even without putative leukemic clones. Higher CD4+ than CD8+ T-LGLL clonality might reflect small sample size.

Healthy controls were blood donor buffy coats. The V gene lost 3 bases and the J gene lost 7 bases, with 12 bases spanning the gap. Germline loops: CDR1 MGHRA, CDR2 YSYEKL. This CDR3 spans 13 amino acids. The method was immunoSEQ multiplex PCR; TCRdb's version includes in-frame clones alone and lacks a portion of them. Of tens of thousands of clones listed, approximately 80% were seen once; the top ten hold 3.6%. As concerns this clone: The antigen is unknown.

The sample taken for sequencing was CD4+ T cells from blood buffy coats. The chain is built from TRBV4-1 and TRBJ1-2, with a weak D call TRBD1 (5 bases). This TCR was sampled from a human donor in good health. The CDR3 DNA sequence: TGCGCCAGCAGCCACGTGGGGGTAGGTGGCTACACCTTC. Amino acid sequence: CASSHVGVGGYTF.